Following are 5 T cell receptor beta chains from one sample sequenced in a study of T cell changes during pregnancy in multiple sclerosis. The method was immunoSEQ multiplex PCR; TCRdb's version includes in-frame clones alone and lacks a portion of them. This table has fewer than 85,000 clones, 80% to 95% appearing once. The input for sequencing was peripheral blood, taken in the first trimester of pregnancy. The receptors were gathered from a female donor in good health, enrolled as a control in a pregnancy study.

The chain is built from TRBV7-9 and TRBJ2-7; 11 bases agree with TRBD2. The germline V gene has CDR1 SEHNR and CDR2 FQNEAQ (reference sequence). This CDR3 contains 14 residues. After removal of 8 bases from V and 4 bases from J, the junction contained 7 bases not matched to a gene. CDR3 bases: TGTGCCAGCCGCATCGGGACTAGCGGATACGAGCAGTACTTC. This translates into CASRIGTSGYEQYF.

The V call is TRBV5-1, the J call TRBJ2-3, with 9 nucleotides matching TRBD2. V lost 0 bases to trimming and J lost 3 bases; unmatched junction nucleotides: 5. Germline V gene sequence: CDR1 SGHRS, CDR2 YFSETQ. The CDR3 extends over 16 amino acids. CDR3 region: CASSLGPSGVTDTQYF. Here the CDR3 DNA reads TGCGCCAGCAGCTTGGGGCCTAGCGGGGTTACAGATACGCAGTATTTT. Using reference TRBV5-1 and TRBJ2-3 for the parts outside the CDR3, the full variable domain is KAGVTQTPRYLIKTRGQQVTLSCSPISGHRSVSWYQQTPGQGLQFLFEYFSETQRNKGNFPGRFSGRQFSNSRSEMNVSTLELGDSALYLCASSLGPSGVTDTQYFGPGTRLTVL.

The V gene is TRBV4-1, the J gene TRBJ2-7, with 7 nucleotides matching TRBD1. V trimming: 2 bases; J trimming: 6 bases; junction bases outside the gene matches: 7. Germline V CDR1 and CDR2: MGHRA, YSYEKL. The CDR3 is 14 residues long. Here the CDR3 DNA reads TGCGCCAGCAGCCAAATTGTGACAGGGCCCGAGCAGTACTTC. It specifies CASSQIVTGPEQYF.

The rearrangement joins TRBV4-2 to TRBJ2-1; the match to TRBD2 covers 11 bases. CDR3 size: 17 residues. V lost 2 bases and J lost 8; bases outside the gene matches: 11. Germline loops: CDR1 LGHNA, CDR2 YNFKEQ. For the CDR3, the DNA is TGTGCCAGCAGCCAACCCTTAGCGGGAGGGCCTTTAGATGAGCAGTTCTTC. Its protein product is CASSQPLAGGPLDEQFF.

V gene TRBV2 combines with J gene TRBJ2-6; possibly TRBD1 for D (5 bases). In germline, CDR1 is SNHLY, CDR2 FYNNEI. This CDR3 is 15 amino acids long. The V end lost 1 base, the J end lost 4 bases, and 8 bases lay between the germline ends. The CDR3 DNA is TGTGCCAGCAGTGAAGGGGGCCCAGGGGCCAACGTCCTGACTTTC. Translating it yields CASSEGGPGANVLTF.